The 21 T cell receptor beta chains listed next were all sequenced from one sample in a study of T-cell reconstitution after alpha-beta-depleted transplantation in children. A library of TCRbeta sequences, prepared with unique molecular identifiers, was generated. TCRdb analysed the PCR reads with MiXCR anew, one entry per CDR3 protein. The repertoire holds roughly 420,000 distinct CDR3 sequences, with roughly 17% as singletons. The material sequenced was PBMCs, mostly from graft donor cells, taken 360 days after TCRalphabeta/CD19-depleted stem cell transplant. The receptors originated from a boy under two years old who had a stem cell transplant for Wiskott-Aldrich syndrome, so the T cells may come from the graft donor.

Only a few counts were recorded for this clonotype. The chain is built from TRBV28 and TRBJ1-1; 8 nucleotides align to TRBD1. CDR1 is MDHEN, CDR2 SYDVKM, per germline. Unmatched junction bases numbered 8, after V lost 2 bases and J lost 6 bases. This CDR3 region has 15 residues. The CDR3 nucleotides are TGTGCCAGCAGTTTACCCGGACAGGGCACATCTGAAGCTTTCTTT. The encoded protein is CASSLPGQGTSEAFF.

This chain's CDR3 is CASSPDRGGQPQHF. CDR3 DNA sequence: TGTGCCAGCAGTCCCGACAGGGGGGGTCAGCCCCAGCATTTT. The rearrangement links TRBV27 to TRBJ1-5, with 9 positions matching TRBD1. With 5 bases clipped from V and 6 bases from J, the junction kept 5 bases outside the gene matches. This CDR3 spans 14 amino acids. The germline V gene has CDR1 MNHEY and CDR2 SMNVEV (reference sequence).

This clonotype was detected a few times. The rearrangement links TRBV2 to TRBJ2-3; 9 bases are a match to TRBD1. With 7 bases clipped from V and 9 bases from J, the junction kept 17 bases outside the gene matches. Germline V gene lookup returns CDR1 SNHLY and CDR2 FYNNEI. There are 16 residues in the CDR3. The CDR3 nucleotides are TGTGCCAGCACCCAGGGGGACAGGGTGAAATCCGGGACGCAGTATTTT. Protein product: CASTQGDRVKSGTQYF. Drawing the rest from reference TRBV2 and TRBJ2-3, the complete variable domain is EPEVTQTPSHQVTQMGQEVILRCVPISNHLYFYWYRQILGQKVEFLVSFYNNEISEKSEIFDDQFSVERPDGSNFTLKIRSTKLEDSAMYFCASTQGDRVKSGTQYFGPGTRLTVL.

The chain couples TRBV5-1 to TRBJ2-2, with no clear D. The germline V and J ends were trimmed by 6 bases and 1 base, with 10 bases remaining between them. This CDR3 comprises 14 residues. CDR1 and CDR2 from the germline V gene are SGHRS and YFSETQ. The CDR3 nucleotides are TGCGCCAGCAAAGGGATTGTGAACACCGGGGAGCTGTTTTTT. As protein: CASKGIVNTGELFF.

This clonotype has a handful of counts. The V call is TRBV28, the J call TRBJ2-7, with D tentatively TRBD1 (6 bases). Trimming stripped 10 bases from V and 3 bases from J, with 16 bases between. The germline V gene has CDR1 MDHEN and CDR2 SYDVKM. This CDR3 region has 13 residues. The CDR3 is CATTTGGFYEQYF. CDR3 in DNA: TGTGCCACTACGACAGGTGGGTTCTACGAGCAGTACTTC.

There are a few counts of this clonotype. This sequence joins TRBV3-1 and TRBJ2-6, with D maybe TRBD2 (6 bases). The length of the CDR3 is 17 residues. V shed 1 base and J shed 0 bases, with 10 bases lying between them. Germline CDR1 is LGHDT and CDR2 is YNNKEL (reference sequence). CDR3 region: CASSQVPGGSGANVLTF. The CDR3 nucleotides are TGTGCCAGCAGCCAAGTCCCCGGGGGCTCTGGGGCCAACGTCCTGACTTTC. Full variable domain (remainder filled in from reference TRBV3-1 and TRBJ2-6): DTAVSQTPKYLVTQMGNDKSIKCEQNLGHDTMYWYKQDSKKFLKIMFSYNNKELIINETVPNRFSPKSPDKAHLNLHINSLELGDSAVYFCASSQVPGGSGANVLTFGAGSRLTVL.

This clonotype has just a few counts. This sequence joins TRBV4-2 and TRBJ1-2, with D possibly being TRBD1 (5 bases). The CDR3 is 12 amino acids. Trimming cost V 6 bases and J 4 bases, with 9 bases left between them. CDR1 is LGHNA and CDR2 is YNFKEQ in the germline V gene. The CDR3 loop reads CASRGRGYGYTF. CDR3 DNA: TGTGCCAGCAGGGGGCGAGGCTATGGCTACACCTTC.

In its sample, this clonotype was seen a few times. V is TRBV7-2 and J is TRBJ2-1; 12 bases align to TRBD2. Per germline, CDR1 SGHTA and CDR2 FQGNSA. The CDR3 has 15 residues. The trim removed 1 base at V and 10 bases at J, leaving 5 bases unmatched. CDR3 bases: TGTGCCAGCAGCTTAGAGCTAGCGGGAGGGCCCGAGCAGTTCTTC. Encoded protein: CASSLELAGGPEQFF. The full variable domain, its missing parts supplied by reference TRBV7-2 and TRBJ2-1, is GAGVSQSPSNKVTEKGKDVELRCDPISGHTALYWYRQSLGQGLEFLIYFQGNSAPDKSGLPSDRFSAERTGGSVSTLTIQRTQQEDSAVYLCASSLELAGGPEQFFGPGTRLTVL.

Many counts were recorded for this clonotype. The chain combines TRBV6-5 with TRBJ1-2; TRBD1 matches 9 bases. Unmatched junction bases numbered 5, after V lost 2 bases and J lost 7 bases. CDR3 length: 14 amino acids. CDR1 and CDR2 (germline): MNHEY, SVGAGI. For the CDR3, the DNA is TGTGCCAGCAGTTACGGGACAGGGAAGGGTGGCTACACCTTC. Translating gives CASSYGTGKGGYTF.

This clonotype was detected ten times or more. This chain joins TRBV20-1 and TRBJ2-7; 11 positions match TRBD2. This CDR3 is built from 13 residues. From germline, CDR1 is DFQATT and CDR2 SNEGSKA (reference sequence). V shed 4 bases and J 3 bases; nucleotides not matched to a gene: 2. The CDR3 loop is CSAKGLADYEQYF. The CDR3 DNA reads TGCAGTGCTAAGGGACTAGCGGACTACGAGCAGTACTTC.

This clonotype occurred a few times. V gene TRBV15 combines with J gene TRBJ2-5, with 9 bases identical to TRBD1. Trimming at V came to 0 bases and at J to 5 bases, leaving 16 bases not matched to a gene. Germline CDR1 reads LNHNV; CDR2 reads YYDKDF (reference sequence). This CDR3 contains 19 residues. CDR3 region: CATSRDQALRTGDEETQYF. The DNA for the CDR3 is TGTGCCACCAGCAGAGATCAAGCCCTCCGGACAGGGGACGAGGAGACCCAGTACTTC.

This clonotype was found once. The CDR3 sequence is CATSRGGGYYEQYF. As DNA, the CDR3 is TGTGCCACCAGCAGAGGAGGGGGATACTACGAGCAGTACTTC. The chain joins TRBV15 to TRBJ2-7; maybe TRBD1 (6 bases). Germline values: CDR1 LNHNV, CDR2 YYDKDF (reference sequence). V was pared by 1 base and J by 3 bases, with 10 bases between. This CDR3 contains 14 residues.

This clonotype was counted ten times or more. This chain connects TRBV27 to TRBJ2-7; 8 positions match TRBD2. This CDR3 is 15 amino acids long. Trimming at V came to 0 bases and at J to 4 bases, leaving 5 bases not matched to a gene. Germline V gives CDR1 MNHEY, CDR2 SMNVEV (reference sequence). The CDR3, as DNA: TGTGCCAGCAGTTTATCGGTTGCGGGGGGTTACGAGCAGTACTTC. Its protein product is CASSLSVAGGYEQYF.

Concerning this clonotype: A much bigger clone sits one base away, suggesting this may be a read error. This chain connects TRBV27 to TRBJ2-7, with D perhaps matching TRBD2 (6 bases). The germline CDR1 and CDR2 sequences are MNHEY and SMNVEV (reference sequence). The CDR3 contains 15 residues. The CDR3 reads CSSSRPGTLAYEQYF. The CDR3 DNA reads as TGTTCCAGCAGCCGACCCGGGACTCTCGCCTACGAGCAGTACTTC.

The sample holds a few counts of this clonotype. The chain joins TRBV7-9 to TRBJ2-7, with D tentatively TRBD2 (7 bases). The germline V gene has CDR1 SEHNR and CDR2 FQNEAQ (reference sequence). V lost 3 bases and J 3 bases, leaving 18 bases between the germline ends. This CDR3 region has 16 residues. CDR3 DNA: TGTGCCAGCAGCTTCCGAAGGGGGGGAGACTTCTACGAGCAGTACTTC. Its protein product is CASSFRRGGDFYEQYF.

The table lists this clonotype with a few counts. The J gene is TRBJ2-3, the V gene TRBV6-5, with 11 bases fitting TRBD2. CDR3 size: 19 residues. After removal of 4 bases from V and 2 bases from J, the junction contained 14 bases not matched to a gene. Per germline, CDR1 MNHEY and CDR2 SVGAGI. CDR3 coding DNA: TGTGCCAGCAGTTCCACCCTAATTACACTAGCGGGAGACACAGATACGCAGTATTTT. It yields the protein CASSSTLITLAGDTDTQYF.

In this sample, this clonotype turned up a few times. CDR3 region: CSVVWTDSYNEQFF. Written as DNA, the CDR3 is TGCAGCGTTGTATGGACAGATTCTTACAATGAGCAGTTCTTC. The V call is TRBV29-1, the J call TRBJ2-1; tentative D call: TRBD1 (6 bases). The CDR3 runs to 14 residues. Germline V gene data show CDR1 as SQVTM and CDR2 as ANQGSEA. V gave up 4 bases and J gave up 4 bases, with 14 bases separating them.

This clonotype was seen only a few times. The rearrangement links TRBV19 to TRBJ2-2, with unresolved D. This CDR3 has 17 amino acids. Deletions cut 5 bases from V and 7 bases from J, with 23 bases between. Looked up from germline, CDR1 is LNHDA and CDR2 is SQIVND (reference sequence). The CDR3 reads CASSLGMRLHWYGELFF. The CDR3 region has the DNA TGTGCCAGTAGTTTGGGCATGCGACTTCACTGGTACGGGGAGCTGTTTTTT.

In this sample, this clonotype turned up a few times. The genes are TRBV3-1 and TRBJ2-2; 7 positions agree with TRBD2. Germline assignment: CDR1 LGHDT and CDR2 YNNKEL (reference sequence). The CDR3 has 14 amino acids. The ends lost 6 bases at V and 4 bases at J; junction bases unmatched: 5. In DNA form, the CDR3 reads TGTGCCAGCAGTCCCAGCGGGATCACCGGGGAGCTGTTTTTT. Its translation: CASSPSGITGELFF.

The V gene is TRBV6-5, the J gene TRBJ1-1; D might be TRBD1 (6 bases). The ends were cut back, 0 bases at V and 5 bases at J, with 10 bases in the middle. The germline V gene has CDR1 MNHEY and CDR2 SVGAGI. The CDR3 is made up of 14 amino acids. The CDR3 reads CASSYSAQGTEAFF. In DNA, the CDR3 is TGTGCCAGCAGTTACTCGGCACAGGGAACTGAAGCTTTCTTT.

This clonotype has more than one count but fewer than ten. The V call is TRBV30, the J call TRBJ1-2; D is perhaps TRBD1 (5 bases). Germline CDR1 reads GTSNPN; CDR2 reads SVGIG (reference sequence). Between the trimmed V and J ends, which lost 3 bases and 5 bases, there was a span of 16 bases. The length of the CDR3 is 14 residues. This chain's CDR3 is CAWSRELIAYGYTF. The CDR3 DNA sequence: TGTGCCTGGAGCAGGGAGTTGATAGCTTATGGCTACACCTTC.